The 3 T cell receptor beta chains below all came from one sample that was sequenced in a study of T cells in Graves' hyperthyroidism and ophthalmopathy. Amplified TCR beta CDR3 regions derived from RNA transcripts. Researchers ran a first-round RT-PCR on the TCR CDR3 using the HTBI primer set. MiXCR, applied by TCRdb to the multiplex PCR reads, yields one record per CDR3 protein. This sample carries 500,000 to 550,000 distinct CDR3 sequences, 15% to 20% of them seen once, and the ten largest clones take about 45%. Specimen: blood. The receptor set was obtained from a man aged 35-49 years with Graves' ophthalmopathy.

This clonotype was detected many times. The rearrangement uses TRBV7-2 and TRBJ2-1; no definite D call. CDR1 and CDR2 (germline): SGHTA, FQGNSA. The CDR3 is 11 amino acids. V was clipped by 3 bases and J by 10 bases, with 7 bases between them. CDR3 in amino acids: CASSFQREQFF. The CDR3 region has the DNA TGTGCCAGCAGCTTCCAGAGAGAGCAGTTCTTC.

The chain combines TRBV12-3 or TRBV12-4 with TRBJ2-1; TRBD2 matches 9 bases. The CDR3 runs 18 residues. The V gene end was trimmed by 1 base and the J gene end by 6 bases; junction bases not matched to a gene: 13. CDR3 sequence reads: CASSLVSGSAPRSNEQFF. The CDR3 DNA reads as TGTGCCAGCAGTTTAGTTAGCGGGAGTGCTCCACGTAGCAATGAGCAGTTCTTC.

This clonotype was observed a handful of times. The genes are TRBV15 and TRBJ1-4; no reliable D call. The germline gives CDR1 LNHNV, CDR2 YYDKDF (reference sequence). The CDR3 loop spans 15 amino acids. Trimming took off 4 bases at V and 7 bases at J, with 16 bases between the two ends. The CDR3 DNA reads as TGTGCCACCAGCATCAAACGAGGGTTCGCTGAAAAACTGTTTTTT. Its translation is CATSIKRGFAEKLFF.